The entry below gives a single T cell receptor (beta chain) sequence along with its context. No antigen is known for it. No much larger clonotype is one base removed from it; base qualities were not supplied. This specimen belongs to a study of blood T cell repertoires in COVID-19 (TCRdb year 2020). Regarding the research as a whole: Collaborator samples came from the United States, Italy and Spain and covered acute and convalescent phases of COVID-19. Where available, HLA class I and class II types were obtained from metadata supplied by the sample provider rather than from assay-based typing. Samples were obtained from the ongoing ImmuneRACE study (first 160 participants) and from some 1,300 subjects provided by 6 global collaborators. Sample metadata almost always included a de-identified subject ID, COVID-19 status, age in years and sex. The prospective study material was composed of cDNA or gDNA derived from T cells, B-cell-depleted T cells, or PBMCs. The dataset comprised deeply sampled blood TCRbeta repertoires from subjects exposed to, actively infected with, or recovered from COVID-19. The repertoires were made available in a free public database intended to serve as a resource for research on the immune response to SARS-CoV-2.

Trimming takes 1 base from V and 7 bases from J, and the germline ends sit 16 bases apart. Looking up the germline V gene (reference sequence) yields CDR1 LGHDT and CDR2 YNNKEL. The CDR3 has 15 amino acids, counting the end cysteine and phenylalanine. The DNA shown is the 45-base CDR3, in frame from base 1. TCRbeta CDR3 regions were amplified from genomic DNA by means of the immunoSEQ Assay, a bias-controlled multiplex PCR. From the authors' description of their analysis: The number of nucleated cells in each sample was estimated by amplification of reference gene primers within the assay. To quantify the absolute abundance of each unique TCRbeta CDR3 rearrangement, sequence reads were collapsed and filtered. Productive Simpson clonality was computed per sample as the square root of Simpson's diversity index over productive rearrangements. The source is immuneACCESS, and TCRdb retained only in-frame sequences with V and J called. Part of the clones is not carried over; for the studies checked, unresolved V genes explain less than half of this, and the remainder is unexplained. Clone size and the V and J calls come from that table; the DNA yielded D and trimming. The sample profile shows some 190,000 clones; roughly 85% of them were found once. Around 5.2% of the sample lies in the top ten.

The collaborating institutions used their own protocols to collect whole blood in K2EDTA tubes. For TCRbeta analysis, collaborator samples were shipped as frozen whole blood, as isolated PBMCs, or as DNA extracted from either sample type. What the authors observed across the whole study: The amount of clinical and demographic metadata varied by source and participant and was provided uncurated.

The specimen was peripheral blood. The sequence derives from a woman aged 80 or over with acute or convalescent COVID-19. The chain uses TRBV3-1 (or the pseudogene TRBV3-2) and TRBJ1-2; TRBD1 is a weak D gene call, 6 bases matching. The DNA sequence is TGTGCCAGCAGCCAAGTTGGGCAGGGGAAGGGTGGCTACACCTTC. It translates to CASSQVGQGKGGYTF.